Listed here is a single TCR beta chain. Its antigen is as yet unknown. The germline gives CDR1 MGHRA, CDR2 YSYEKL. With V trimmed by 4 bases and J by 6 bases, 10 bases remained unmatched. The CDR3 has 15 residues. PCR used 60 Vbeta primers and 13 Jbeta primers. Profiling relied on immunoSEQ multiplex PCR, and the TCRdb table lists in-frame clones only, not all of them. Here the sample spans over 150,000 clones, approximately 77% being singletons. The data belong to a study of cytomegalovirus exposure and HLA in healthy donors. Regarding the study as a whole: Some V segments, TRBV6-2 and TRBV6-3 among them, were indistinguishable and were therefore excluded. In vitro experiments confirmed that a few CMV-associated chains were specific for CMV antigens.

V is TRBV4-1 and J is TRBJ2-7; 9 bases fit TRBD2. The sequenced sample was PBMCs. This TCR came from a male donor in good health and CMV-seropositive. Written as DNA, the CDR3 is TGCGCCAGCAGCCCCAGCGGGGGGCCAGGGGGCGAGCAGTACTTC. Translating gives CASSPSGGPGGEQYF.